What follows are 26 T cell receptor beta chains derived from one specimen sequenced in a study of blood T cell repertoires in COVID-19. Some clones are missing from TCRdb's copy, which holds only in-frame ones; the method was immunoSEQ multiplex PCR. The table lists 200,000 to 250,000 clones, 84% of them singletons, with approximately 6.2% in the top ten. Sequenced material: PBMCs or T cells enriched from blood (not recorded which). These receptors were collected from a woman in her thirties or forties who had recovered from COVID-19.

The chain carries TRBV28 and TRBJ1-3, with D possibly TRBD1 on 5 matching bases. CDR1 and CDR2 (germline): MDHEN, SYDVKM. With 6 bases removed from V and 0 bases from J, the gap between germline ends came to 12 bases. The CDR3 is 15 amino acids. In DNA, the CDR3 is TGTGCCAGCAGAGCGGGACGGAGCTCTGGAAACACCATATATTTT. Amino acids: CASRAGRSSGNTIYF.

The CDR3 is CASSLASGMNTGELFF. The CDR3, as DNA: TGTGCCAGCAGTTTGGCTAGCGGGATGAACACCGGGGAGCTGTTTTTT. The chain links TRBV27 to TRBJ2-2; TRBD2 matches 9 bases. CDR1 MNHEY and CDR2 SMNVEV come from the germline V gene (reference sequence). V gave up 3 bases and J gave up 1 base; unmatched junction bases: 3. The CDR3 runs 16 residues.

The chain joins TRBV2 to TRBJ2-2; TRBD2 agrees at 7 bases. Looked up from germline, CDR1 is SNHLY and CDR2 is FYNNEI. The CDR3 has 14 amino acids. Unmatched junction bases numbered 5, after V lost 5 bases and J lost 5 bases. For the CDR3, the DNA is TGTGCCAGCAGTCCCCGGGGGGAGACCGGGGAGCTGTTTTTT. This gives the protein CASSPRGETGELFF.

A single count supports this clone. Other DNA sequences in the sample encode the same CDR3. The chain joins TRBV28 to TRBJ2-7; the D is unclear. V lost 5 bases to trimming and J lost 4 bases, with 6 bases between them. This CDR3 is 11 amino acids long. In germline, CDR1 is MDHEN, CDR2 SYDVKM. CDR3 DNA: TGTGCCAGCAGTCTGCGATACGAGCAGTACTTC. Translating it yields CASSLRYEQYF.

This clone has just a few counts. The V gene is TRBV3-1 (or the pseudogene TRBV3-2), the J gene TRBJ2-2; 13 bases are shared with TRBD2. Germline lookup yields CDR1 LGHDT and CDR2 YNNKEL (reference sequence). This CDR3 spans 16 amino acids. The V and J ends lost 5 bases and 6 bases, in that order; junction bases with no gene match: 6. CDR3 nucleotides: TGTGCCAGCAGCACCCGGACTAGCGGGAGTGCCGGGGAGCTGTTTTTT. Translating it yields CASSTRTSGSAGELFF.

The chain uses TRBV27 and TRBJ1-1; a weak D match, TRBD1 (6 bases). V lost 3 bases and J lost 6, with 14 bases in between. This CDR3 region has 14 residues. Germline values: CDR1 MNHEY, CDR2 SMNVEV (reference sequence). CDR3 in amino acids: CASSLDSLGAEAFF. The CDR3 DNA reads TGTGCCAGCAGTTTGGACAGCCTGGGCGCTGAAGCTTTCTTT.

The chain is built from TRBV7-9 and TRBJ2-2, with 8 positions matching TRBD1. The CDR3 has 14 residues. Germline loops: CDR1 SEHNR, CDR2 FQNEAQ (reference sequence). The V and J ends lost 6 bases and 6 bases, in that order; junction bases with no gene match: 6. The CDR3 is CASSTQGVAGELFF. The CDR3 DNA follows: TGTGCCAGCAGTACACAGGGGGTTGCCGGGGAGCTGTTTTTT.

V and J are TRBV5-1 and TRBJ2-5; the match to TRBD2 covers 9 bases. CDR1 is SGHRS and CDR2 is YFSETQ in the germline V gene. V was pared by 2 bases and J by 5 bases, with 4 bases of the junction left unmatched. This CDR3 has 14 residues. For the CDR3, the DNA is TGCGCCAGCAGCTTTAGCGGGAGCATTGAGACCCAGTACTTC. Protein: CASSFSGSIETQYF. Combining the CDR3 with reference TRBV5-1 and TRBJ2-5 gives the whole variable domain KAGVTQTPRYLIKTRGQQVTLSCSPISGHRSVSWYQQTPGQGLQFLFEYFSETQRNKGNFPGRFSGRQFSNSRSEMNVSTLELGDSALYLCASSFSGSIETQYFGPGTRLLVL.

This sequence joins TRBV9 and TRBJ2-1, with TRBD2 matching 8 bases. V lost 3 bases and J lost 7; bases outside the gene matches: 12. CDR3 size: 16 residues. The germline V gene has CDR1 SGDLS and CDR2 YYNGEE. This chain's CDR3 is CASSASSGWGPNEQFF. The CDR3 DNA reads as TGTGCCAGCAGCGCTTCTAGCGGGTGGGGGCCGAATGAGCAGTTCTTC.

The chain employs TRBV18 and TRBJ1-3, with a tentative D call TRBD1 (5 bases). Germline-derived CDR1 and CDR2 are KGHSH and LQKENI. Trimming took off 0 bases at V and 1 base at J, with 19 bases between the two ends. CDR3 length equals 19 residues. CDR3 sequence: CASSPPNHRKDSSGNTIYF. The CDR3 DNA is TGTGCCAGCTCACCACCGAATCACAGGAAGGATAGTTCTGGAAACACCATATATTTT.

The CDR3 coding sequence is TGTGCCAGCAGCTCCGGACTCTACAATGAGCAGTTCTTC. It yields the protein CASSSGLYNEQFF. The chain couples TRBV11-2 to TRBJ2-1; D might be TRBD2 (5 bases). CDR3 length: 13 amino acids. Germline CDR1 and CDR2: SGHAT and FQNNGV. V lost 4 bases and J 3 bases, leaving 7 bases between the germline ends.

This clone came up once. The chain combines TRBV7-9 with TRBJ1-4; possible D gene TRBD1, 5 bases. V shed 2 bases and J shed 7 bases, with 11 bases lying between them. Germline lookup yields CDR1 SEHNR and CDR2 FQNEAQ (reference sequence). The CDR3 is 14 residues long. The chain's CDR3 is CASSLTEGVEKLFF. CDR3 nucleotide sequence: TGTGCCAGCAGCTTAACGGAAGGGGTTGAAAAACTGTTTTTT. The variable domain in full, completed from reference TRBV7-9 and TRBJ1-4, reads DTGVSQNPRHKITKRGQNVTFRCDPISEHNRLYWYRQTLGQGPEFLTYFQNEAQLEKSRLLSDRFSAERPKGSFSTLEIQRTEQGDSAMYLCASSLTEGVEKLFFGSGTQLSVL.

The chain carries TRBV18 and TRBJ1-1; 7 bases fit TRBD1. CDR1 KGHSH and CDR2 LQKENI come from the germline V gene. This CDR3 comprises 15 residues. V lost 0 bases to trimming and J lost 1 base; unmatched junction nucleotides: 2. The CDR3 sequence: CASSPPGQSNTEAFF. The CDR3 DNA follows: TGTGCCAGCTCACCACCGGGACAGTCGAACACTGAAGCTTTCTTT.

The genes are TRBV6-5 and TRBJ1-2; D not resolved. CDR1 MNHEY and CDR2 SVGAGI come from the germline V gene. V dropped 2 bases and J dropped 1 base, with 8 bases sitting between them. This CDR3 comprises 14 residues. The CDR3 protein is CASSYREVNYGYTF. The DNA of the CDR3 is TGTGCCAGCAGTTACAGGGAGGTTAACTATGGCTACACCTTC.

The sample holds one count of this clone. This chain connects TRBV12-3 or TRBV12-4 to TRBJ1-2; D is perhaps TRBD1 (6 bases). V lost 4 bases and J lost 8, with 14 bases in between. The CDR3 is made up of 13 amino acids. The CDR3 sequence: CASSSTGTPGYTF. In nucleotides, the CDR3 is TGTGCCAGCAGTTCGACAGGAACGCCCGGCTACACCTTC.

This clone was counted ten times or more. The V call is TRBV11-2, the J call TRBJ2-1; 9 bases match TRBD2. Germline CDR1 and CDR2: SGHAT and FQNNGV. V shed 1 base and J 5 bases; nucleotides not matched to a gene: 6. CDR3 length: 16 residues. Here the CDR3 DNA reads TGTGCCAGCAGCTTAGGGGGCGGGAGGGCCCACAATGAGCAGTTCTTC. As protein: CASSLGGGRAHNEQFF.

The chain recombines TRBV19 with TRBJ2-5, with D perhaps matching TRBD2 (6 bases). Germline V gene lookup returns CDR1 LNHDA and CDR2 SQIVND (reference sequence). The CDR3 covers 15 residues. Trimming took off 5 bases at V and 5 bases at J, with 18 bases between the two ends. CDR3 bases: TGTGCCAGTAGTCCCGGAGCAGGGAGGATCGAGACCCAGTACTTC. Amino acid sequence: CASSPGAGRIETQYF.

This sequence joins TRBV3-1 (or the pseudogene TRBV3-2) and TRBJ1-1, with 7 bases fitting TRBD1. V lost 3 bases, J lost 2 bases, and 12 bases stayed unmatched. Germline values: CDR1 LGHDT, CDR2 YNNKEL (reference sequence). The CDR3 sequence is 17 residues long. The CDR3 sequence is CASSHGPGTALNTEAFF. The CDR3 coding sequence is TGTGCCAGCAGCCACGGTCCCGGGACAGCCCTAAACACTGAAGCTTTCTTT.

This chain joins TRBV9 and TRBJ1-1, with D possibly being TRBD1 (6 bases). Trimming shortened V by 3 bases and J by 1 base, and 16 bases separated the two germline ends. The V gene's germline CDR1 is SGDLS and CDR2 YYNGEE. The CDR3 runs to 16 residues. CDR3 sequence reads: CASSANLGHKNTEAFF. For the CDR3, the DNA is TGTGCCAGCAGCGCCAACCTGGGACATAAGAACACTGAAGCTTTCTTT.

The chain couples TRBV5-1 to TRBJ2-5; no reliable D call. The CDR3 is 15 amino acids. The V end was cut by 0 bases, the J end by 1 base, with 10 bases between. Germline V gene lookup returns CDR1 SGHRS and CDR2 YFSETQ. This chain's CDR3 is CASSLDLGVQETQYF. CDR3 DNA: TGCGCCAGCAGCTTGGATCTAGGAGTCCAAGAGACCCAGTACTTC.

This clone was seen just once. CDR3 sequence: CSVEDLREIGYGYTF. The CDR3 DNA sequence: TGCAGCGTTGAAGATCTTCGGGAGATTGGGTATGGCTACACCTTC. J is TRBJ1-2 and V is TRBV29-1; D unresolved. The germline V gene has CDR1 SQVTM and CDR2 ANQGSEA. The CDR3 sequence is 15 residues long. The germline V and J ends were trimmed by 0 bases and 5 bases, with 16 bases remaining between them.

The rearrangement joins TRBV28 to TRBJ2-1; D not resolved. The V end was cut by 5 bases, the J end by 7 bases, with 15 bases between. This CDR3 is built from 14 residues. Germline CDR1 reads MDHEN; CDR2 reads SYDVKM. CDR3 nucleotides: TGTGCCAGCAGTAGTAAAGCCATCGGGAATGAGCAGTTCTTC. This translates into CASSSKAIGNEQFF.

This chain uses TRBV7-9 with TRBJ2-7; D uncertain. The germline V gene has CDR1 SEHNR and CDR2 FQNEAQ (reference sequence). V was shortened by 2 bases and J by 7 bases, with 6 bases between the two germline ends. The CDR3 covers 11 residues. CDR3 in amino acids: CASSLIREQYF. DNA of the CDR3: TGTGCCAGCAGCTTAATCAGGGAGCAGTACTTC.

The sample holds one count of this clone. J is TRBJ1-5 and V is TRBV5-1; D uncertain. In germline, CDR1 is SGHRS, CDR2 YFSETQ. V lost 4 bases and J lost 7, with 15 bases in between. The CDR3 spans 14 residues. As DNA, the CDR3 is TGCGCCAGCAGCCCGGACGCCTCGGGGCAGCCCCAGCATTTT. Its protein product is CASSPDASGQPQHF.

The chain carries TRBV5-6 and TRBJ1-1, with D perhaps TRBD1 (6 bases). Deletions cut 0 bases from V and 5 bases from J, with 14 bases between. The germline CDR1 and CDR2 sequences are SGHDT and YYEEEE. The CDR3 contains 15 residues. The CDR3 is CASSLALIGGTEAFF. CDR3 bases: TGTGCCAGCAGCTTGGCCCTAATAGGGGGAACTGAAGCTTTCTTT. Full variable domain (remainder filled in from reference TRBV5-6 and TRBJ1-1): DAGVTQSPTHLIKTRGQQVTLRCSPKSGHDTVSWYQQALGQGPQFIFQYYEEEERQRGNFPDRFSGHQFPNYSSELNVNALLLGDSALYLCASSLALIGGTEAFFGQGTRLTVV.

There are a few counts of this clone. V and J are TRBV7-2 and TRBJ2-1; 11 bases line up with TRBD2. Germline trimming cut 1 base from V and 9 bases from J; bases unmatched to any gene: 5. The CDR3 contains 15 residues. In germline, CDR1 is SGHTA, CDR2 FQGNSA. In nucleotides, the CDR3 is TGTGCCAGCAGCTTAGGCGGTAGCGGGAGGGCTGAGCAGTTCTTC. Translating gives CASSLGGSGRAEQFF. Filled out from reference TRBV7-2 and TRBJ2-1, the complete variable domain reads GAGVSQSPSNKVTEKGKDVELRCDPISGHTALYWYRQSLGQGLEFLIYFQGNSAPDKSGLPSDRFSAERTGGSVSTLTIQRTQQEDSAVYLCASSLGGSGRAEQFFGPGTRLTVL.